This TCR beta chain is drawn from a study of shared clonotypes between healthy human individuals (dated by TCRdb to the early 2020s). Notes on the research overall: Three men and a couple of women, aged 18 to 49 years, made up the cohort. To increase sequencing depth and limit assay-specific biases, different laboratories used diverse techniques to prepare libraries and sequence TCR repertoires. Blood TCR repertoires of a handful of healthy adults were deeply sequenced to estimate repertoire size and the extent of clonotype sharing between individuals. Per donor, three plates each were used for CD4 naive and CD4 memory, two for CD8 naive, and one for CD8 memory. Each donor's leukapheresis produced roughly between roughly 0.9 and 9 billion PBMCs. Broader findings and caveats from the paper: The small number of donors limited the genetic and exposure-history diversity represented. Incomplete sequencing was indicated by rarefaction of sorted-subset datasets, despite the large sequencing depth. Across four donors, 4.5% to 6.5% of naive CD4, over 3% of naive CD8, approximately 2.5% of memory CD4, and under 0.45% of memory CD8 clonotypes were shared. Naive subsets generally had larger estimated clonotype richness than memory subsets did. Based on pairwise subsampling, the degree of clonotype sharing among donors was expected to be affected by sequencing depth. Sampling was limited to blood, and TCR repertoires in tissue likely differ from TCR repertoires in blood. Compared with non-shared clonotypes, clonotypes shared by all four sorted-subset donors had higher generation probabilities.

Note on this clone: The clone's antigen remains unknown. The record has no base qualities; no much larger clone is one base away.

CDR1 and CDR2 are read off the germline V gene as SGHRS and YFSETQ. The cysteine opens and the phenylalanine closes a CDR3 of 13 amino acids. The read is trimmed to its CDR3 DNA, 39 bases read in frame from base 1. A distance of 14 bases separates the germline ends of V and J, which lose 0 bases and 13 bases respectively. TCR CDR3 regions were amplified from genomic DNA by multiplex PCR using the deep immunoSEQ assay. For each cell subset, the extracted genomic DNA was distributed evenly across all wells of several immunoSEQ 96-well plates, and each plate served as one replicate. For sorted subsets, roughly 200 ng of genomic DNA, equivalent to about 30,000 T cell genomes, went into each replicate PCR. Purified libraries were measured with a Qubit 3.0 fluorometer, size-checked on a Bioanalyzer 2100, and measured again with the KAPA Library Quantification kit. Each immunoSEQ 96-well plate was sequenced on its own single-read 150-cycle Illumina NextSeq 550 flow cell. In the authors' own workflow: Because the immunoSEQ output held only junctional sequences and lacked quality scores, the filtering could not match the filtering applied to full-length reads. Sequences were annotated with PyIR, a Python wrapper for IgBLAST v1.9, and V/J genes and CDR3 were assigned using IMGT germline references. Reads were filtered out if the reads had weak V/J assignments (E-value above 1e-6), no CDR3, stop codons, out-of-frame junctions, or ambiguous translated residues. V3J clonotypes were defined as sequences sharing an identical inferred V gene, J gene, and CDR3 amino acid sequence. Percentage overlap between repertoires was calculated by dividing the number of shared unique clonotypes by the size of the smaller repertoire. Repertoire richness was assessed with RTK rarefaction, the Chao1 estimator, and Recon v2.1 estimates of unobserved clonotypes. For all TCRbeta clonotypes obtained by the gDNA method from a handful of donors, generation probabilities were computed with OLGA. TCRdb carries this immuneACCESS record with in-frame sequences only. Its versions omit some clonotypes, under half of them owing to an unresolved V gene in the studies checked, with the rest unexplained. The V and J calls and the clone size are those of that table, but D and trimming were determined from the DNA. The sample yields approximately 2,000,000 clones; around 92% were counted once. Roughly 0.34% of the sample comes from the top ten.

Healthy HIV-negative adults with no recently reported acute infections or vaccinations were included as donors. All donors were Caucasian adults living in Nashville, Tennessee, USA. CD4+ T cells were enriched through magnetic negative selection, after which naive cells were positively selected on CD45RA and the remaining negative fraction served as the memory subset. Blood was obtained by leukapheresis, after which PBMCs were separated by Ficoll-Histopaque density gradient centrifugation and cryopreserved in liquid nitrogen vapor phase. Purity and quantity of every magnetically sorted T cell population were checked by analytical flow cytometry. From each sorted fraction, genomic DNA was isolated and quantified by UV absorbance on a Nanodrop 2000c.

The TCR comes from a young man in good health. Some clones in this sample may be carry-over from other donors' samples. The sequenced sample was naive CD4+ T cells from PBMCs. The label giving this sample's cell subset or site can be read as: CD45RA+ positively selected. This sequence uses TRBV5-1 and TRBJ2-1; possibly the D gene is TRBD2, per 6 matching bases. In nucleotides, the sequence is TGCGCCAGCAGCTTGGACGGGACGCGGGGACAGTTCTTC. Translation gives CASSLDGTRGQFF. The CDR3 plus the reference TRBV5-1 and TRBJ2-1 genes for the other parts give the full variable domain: KAGVTQTPRYLIKTRGQQVTLSCSPISGHRSVSWYQQTPGQGLQFLFEYFSETQRNKGNFPGRFSGRQFSNSRSEMNVSTLELGDSALYLCASSLDGTRGQFFGPGTRLTVL.